This passage covers 12 T cell receptor beta chains from one sample sequenced in a study of Tregs in tolerant kidney transplant recipients. Here immunoSEQ multiplex PCR was the method, and the copy in TCRdb shows in-frame clones only, minus some. This table has 60,000 to 75,000 clones, roughly 85% appearing once. The sequencing here drew on Tregs from blood, taken before the transplant. These receptors came from a human donor who received a combined kidney and bone marrow transplant.

This clone has only a few counts. This chain uses TRBV10-3 with TRBJ2-7, with a tentative D call TRBD2 (5 bases). The germline V gene has CDR1 ENHRY and CDR2 SYGVKD. This CDR3 has 12 amino acids. V was shortened by 2 bases and J by 4 bases, with 6 bases between the two germline ends. In nucleotides, the CDR3 is TGTGCCATCAGTGAGGTAGCGTACGAGCAGTACTTC. It translates to CAISEVAYEQYF.

The chain has TRBV28 and TRBJ1-2; D possibly corresponds to TRBD1 (5 bases). With 7 bases removed from V and 5 bases from J, the gap between germline ends came to 14 bases. Per germline, CDR1 MDHEN and CDR2 SYDVKM. The CDR3 loop spans 13 amino acids. The CDR3 DNA follows: TGTGCCAGCAAACGGGGCAGCTTTTATGGCTACACCTTC. Protein: CASKRGSFYGYTF.

The rearrangement joins TRBV5-1 to TRBJ2-7; D perhaps matches TRBD1 (6 bases). The CDR3 is 14 amino acids. Per the germline V gene, CDR1 is SGHRS and CDR2 is YFSETQ. The V and J ends lost 0 bases and 3 bases respectively, with 10 bases between them. The chain's CDR3 is CASSLEGQYYEQYF. The CDR3 DNA follows: TGCGCCAGCAGCTTGGAAGGACAGTACTACGAGCAGTACTTC.

This chain links TRBV6-5 with TRBJ2-5; D remains unclear. CDR3 length: 14 amino acids. The V end was cut by 7 bases, the J end by 2 bases, with 14 bases between. Germline loops: CDR1 MNHEY, CDR2 SVGAGI. CDR3 sequence reads: CASKLSPTQETQYF. DNA for the CDR3: TGTGCCAGCAAGCTAAGTCCCACACAAGAGACCCAGTACTTC.

This chain connects TRBV5-8 to TRBJ1-5, with D unclear. Germline lookup yields CDR1 SGHTS and CDR2 YDEGEE. V was trimmed by 6 bases and J by 2 bases, leaving 3 bases between them. This CDR3 contains 11 residues. For the CDR3, the DNA is TGTGCCAGCAAGGGCAATCAGCCCCAGCATTTT. Amino acid sequence: CASKGNQPQHF.

The rearrangement links TRBV6-5 to TRBJ2-7; D is ambiguous. Deletions cut 7 bases from V and 1 base from J, with 11 bases between. The CDR3 runs to 13 residues. Germline V CDR1 and CDR2: MNHEY, SVGAGI. The CDR3 sequence: CASNLRVSYEQYF. CDR3 in DNA: TGTGCCAGCAACCTCCGTGTATCCTACGAGCAGTACTTC.

The genes are TRBV5-1 and TRBJ1-1; possibly TRBD1 for D (6 bases). V lost 0 bases and J 4 bases, leaving 10 bases between the germline ends. CDR1 is SGHRS and CDR2 is YFSETQ in the germline V gene. This CDR3 comprises 14 residues. Here the CDR3 DNA reads TGCGCCAGCAGCTTGGGGGTAGGGGGCACTGAAGCTTTCTTT. Its protein product is CASSLGVGGTEAFF.

This sequence joins TRBV6-5 and TRBJ1-2; perhaps TRBD1 as D (5 bases). The CDR3 is 13 amino acids. V was shortened by 7 bases and J by 2 bases, with 11 bases between the two germline ends. Germline CDR1 is MNHEY and CDR2 is SVGAGI. In nucleotides, the CDR3 is TGTGCCAGCAAAATGACAGCGAACTATGGCTACACCTTC. This encodes CASKMTANYGYTF.

For the CDR3, the DNA is TGTGCCAGCTCGCCGTCGGGCTATGGCTACACCTTC. Residues: CASSPSGYGYTF. This sequence joins TRBV6-1 and TRBJ1-2; D not resolved. V lost 8 bases to trimming and J lost 4 bases, with 11 bases between them. Germline V CDR1 and CDR2: MNHNS, SASEGT. The CDR3 has 12 amino acids.

V is TRBV28 and J is TRBJ1-3; no clear D gene. The V end was cut by 4 bases, the J end by 4 bases, with 11 bases between. CDR1 is MDHEN, CDR2 SYDVKM, per germline. This CDR3 contains 14 residues. The CDR3 coding sequence is TGTGCCAGCAGTTACCCCGGGCGGGGAAACACCATATATTTT. It is translated as CASSYPGRGNTIYF. The entire variable domain, with the rest obtained from reference TRBV28 and TRBJ1-3, is as follows: DVKVTQSSRYLVKRTGEKVFLECVQDMDHENMFWYRQDPGLGLRLIYFSYDVKMKEKGDIPEGYSVSREKKERFSLILESASTNQTSMYLCASSYPGRGNTIYFGEGSWLTVV.

The chain links TRBV5-1 to TRBJ2-7; D perhaps matches TRBD2 (5 bases). The germline gives CDR1 SGHRS, CDR2 YFSETQ. CDR3 size: 14 residues. The ends were cut back, 4 bases at V and 5 bases at J, with 16 bases in the middle. The CDR3 region is CASSDLGLGDEQYF. In DNA, the CDR3 is TGCGCCAGCAGCGATTTAGGCCTCGGGGACGAGCAGTACTTC.

The genes are TRBV11-2 and TRBJ2-1, with 7 bases aligning to TRBD2. Losses at the gene ends were 5 bases for V and 3 bases for J; bases not matched to a gene: 4. CDR1 and CDR2 (germline): SGHAT, FQNNGV. There are 14 residues in the CDR3. The CDR3 sequence is CASSAGDFYNEQFF. The CDR3 DNA reads TGTGCCAGCAGCGCGGGGGACTTCTACAATGAGCAGTTCTTC.